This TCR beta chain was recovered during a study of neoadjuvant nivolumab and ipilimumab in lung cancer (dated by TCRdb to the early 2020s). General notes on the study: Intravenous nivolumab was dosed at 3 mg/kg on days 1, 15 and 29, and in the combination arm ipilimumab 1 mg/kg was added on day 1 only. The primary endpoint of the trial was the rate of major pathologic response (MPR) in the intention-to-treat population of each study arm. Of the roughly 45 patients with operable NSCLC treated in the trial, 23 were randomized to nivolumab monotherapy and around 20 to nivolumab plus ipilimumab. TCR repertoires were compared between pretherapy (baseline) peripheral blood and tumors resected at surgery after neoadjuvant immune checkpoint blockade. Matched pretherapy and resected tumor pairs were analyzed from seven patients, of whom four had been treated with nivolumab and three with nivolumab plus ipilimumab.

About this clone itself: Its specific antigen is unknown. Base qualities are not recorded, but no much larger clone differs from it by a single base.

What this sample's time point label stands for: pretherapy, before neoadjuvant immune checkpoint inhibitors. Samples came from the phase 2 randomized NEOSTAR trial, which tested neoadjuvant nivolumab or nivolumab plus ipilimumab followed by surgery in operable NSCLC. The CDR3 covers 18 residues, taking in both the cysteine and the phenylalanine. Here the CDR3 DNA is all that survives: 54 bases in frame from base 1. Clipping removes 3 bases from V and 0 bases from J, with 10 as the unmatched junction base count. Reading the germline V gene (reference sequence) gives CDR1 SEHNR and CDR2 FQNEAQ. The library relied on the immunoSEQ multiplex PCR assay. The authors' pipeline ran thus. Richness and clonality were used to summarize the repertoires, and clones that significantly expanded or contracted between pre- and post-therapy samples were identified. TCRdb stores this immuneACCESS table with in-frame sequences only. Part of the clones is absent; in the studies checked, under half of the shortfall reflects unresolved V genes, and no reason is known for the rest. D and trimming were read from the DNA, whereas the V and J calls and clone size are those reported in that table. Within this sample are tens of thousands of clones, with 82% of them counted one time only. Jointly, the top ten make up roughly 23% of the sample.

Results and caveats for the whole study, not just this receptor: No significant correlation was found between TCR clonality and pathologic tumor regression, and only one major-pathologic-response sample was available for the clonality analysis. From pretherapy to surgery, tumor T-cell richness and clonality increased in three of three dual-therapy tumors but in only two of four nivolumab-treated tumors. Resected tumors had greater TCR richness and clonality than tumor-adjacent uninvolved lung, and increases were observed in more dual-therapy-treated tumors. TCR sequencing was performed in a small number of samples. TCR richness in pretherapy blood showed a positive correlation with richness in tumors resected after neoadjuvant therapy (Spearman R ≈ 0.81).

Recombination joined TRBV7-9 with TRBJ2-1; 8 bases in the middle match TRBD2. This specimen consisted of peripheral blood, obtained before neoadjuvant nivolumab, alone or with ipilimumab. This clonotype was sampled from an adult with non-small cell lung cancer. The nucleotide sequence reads TGTGCCAGCAGCTTGCAGTTCAGCGGGAGAAGCTCCTACAATGAGCAGTTCTTC. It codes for CASSLQFSGRSSYNEQFF.